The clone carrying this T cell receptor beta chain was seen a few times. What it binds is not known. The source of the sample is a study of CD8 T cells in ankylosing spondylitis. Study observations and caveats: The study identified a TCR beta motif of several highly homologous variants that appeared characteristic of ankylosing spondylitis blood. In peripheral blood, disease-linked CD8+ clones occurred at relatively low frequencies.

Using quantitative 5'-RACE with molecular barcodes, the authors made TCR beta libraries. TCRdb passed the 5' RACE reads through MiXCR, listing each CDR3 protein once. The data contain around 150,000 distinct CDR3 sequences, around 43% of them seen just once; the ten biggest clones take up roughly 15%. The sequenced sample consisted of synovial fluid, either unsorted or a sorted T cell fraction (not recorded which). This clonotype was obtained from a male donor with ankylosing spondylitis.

CDR3 amino acids: CASSVGPGAEAFF. CDR3 in DNA: TGTGCCAGCAGCGTAGGTCCGGGCGCTGAAGCTTTCTTT. The rearrangement uses TRBV9 and TRBJ1-1; the D is unclear. This CDR3 has 13 residues. Germline assignment: CDR1 SGDLS and CDR2 YYNGEE. V was shortened by 0 bases and J by 6 bases, with 9 bases between the two germline ends.